A single sample gave rise to the 22 T cell receptor beta chains below, sequenced in a study of neoadjuvant nivolumab and ipilimumab in lung cancer (dated by TCRdb to the early 2020s). According to the study, the label for this sample's time point signals: at surgical resection after neoadjuvant nivolumab +/- ipilimumab. The library was prepared using the immunoSEQ multiplex PCR assay. TCRdb took this table from immuneACCESS and kept in-frame rearrangements with V and J called. Such tables lack part of the clones; where checked against another copy, unresolved V genes explain under half of the gap, and the rest is unexplained. This sample gives about 16,000 clones in total; 70% to 80% of them show up just once. 7% to 9% of the sample belongs to the ten largest clones. Source: tumor tissue, taken after neoadjuvant nivolumab, alone or with ipilimumab, at or shortly before surgery. These receptors all come from an adult with non-small cell lung cancer.

J is TRBJ2-7 and V is TRBV5-8; no clear D. V lost 0 bases and J 3 bases, leaving 16 bases between the germline ends. Germline loops: CDR1 SGHTS, CDR2 YDEGEE. The CDR3 length is 16 residues. The CDR3 loop reads CASSLVSGGIIYEQYF. The CDR3, as DNA: TGTGCCAGCAGCTTGGTTTCCGGTGGAATCATCTACGAGCAGTACTTC.

The rearrangement links TRBV29-1 to TRBJ1-2, with no clear D. The ends were cut back, 8 bases at V and 4 bases at J, with 11 bases in the middle. From germline, CDR1 is SQVTM and CDR2 ANQGSEA. This CDR3 has 11 residues. The DNA for the CDR3 is TGCAGCTCCGACGTTACCTATGGCTACACCTTC. Its protein is CSSDVTYGYTF.

This rearrangement joins TRBV29-1 to TRBJ1-2, with D perhaps TRBD1 (5 bases). There are 11 residues in the CDR3. V lost 4 bases and J 8 bases, leaving 11 bases between the germline ends. The germline V gene has CDR1 SQVTM and CDR2 ANQGSEA. The CDR3 sequence is CSVGGGEGYTF. DNA for the CDR3: TGCAGCGTTGGTGGGGGAGAAGGCTACACCTTC.

This clone was observed a single time. The chain has TRBV18 and TRBJ2-5; 9 bases map to TRBD2. This CDR3 has 14 amino acids. V dropped 2 bases and J dropped 5; count of bases not matched to a gene: 3. Germline assignment: CDR1 KGHSH and CDR2 LQKENI. The CDR3 reads CASSPRTSEETQYF. The CDR3 bases are TGTGCCAGCTCACCAAGGACTAGCGAGGAGACCCAGTACTTC.

The gene calls are TRBV7-9 and TRBJ1-4; the D gene is possibly TRBD1 (5 bases). This CDR3 region has 14 residues. Between the trimmed V and J ends, which lost 5 bases and 8 bases, there was a span of 15 bases. CDR1 is SEHNR, CDR2 FQNEAQ, per germline (reference sequence). The CDR3 nucleotides are TGTGCCAGCAGCAATCCAGGGCGGGACGAAAAACTGTTTTTT. Translated, it gives CASSNPGRDEKLFF.

This clone was observed a single time. The rearrangement uses TRBV4-1 and TRBJ1-5; tentative D call: TRBD1 (5 bases). The CDR3 is 15 amino acids. Germline loops: CDR1 MGHRA, CDR2 YSYEKL. V lost 0 bases and J 11 bases, leaving 17 bases between the germline ends. The CDR3 sequence is CASSQDGSGKGSQHF. CDR3 sequence (DNA): TGCGCCAGCAGCCAAGACGGGTCAGGGAAGGGGTCCCAGCATTTT.

The gene calls are TRBV5-1 and TRBJ2-3; 12 bases fit TRBD1. Germline V gene data show CDR1 as SGHRS and CDR2 as YFSETQ. The CDR3 is 16 residues long. V lost 1 base to trimming and J lost 2 bases; unmatched junction nucleotides: 2. CDR3 loop: CASSLQGQGATDTQYF. The CDR3, as DNA: TGCGCCAGCAGCTTGCAGGGACAGGGGGCCACAGATACGCAGTATTTT.

In its sample, this clone was seen once. V usage is TRBV11-1 and J usage is TRBJ1-2; D possibly corresponds to TRBD1 (5 bases). Trimming stripped 1 base from V and 3 bases from J, with 15 bases between. Germline CDR1 reads SGHAT; CDR2 reads FQDESV (reference sequence). The CDR3 consists of 16 residues. CDR3 nucleotides: TGTGCCAGCAGCTTAGGGGGACTCGGGACTCACTATGGCTACACCTTC. Translating it yields CASSLGGLGTHYGYTF.

J is TRBJ1-5 and V is TRBV19, with D uncertain. Germline V gene data show CDR1 as LNHDA and CDR2 as SQIVND (reference sequence). The CDR3 is 14 amino acids. Trimming took off 7 bases at V and 6 bases at J, with 16 bases between the two ends. The DNA of the CDR3 is TGTGCCAGTACCTTTGGACTGACCCGTCAGCCCCAGCATTTT. Translating it yields CASTFGLTRQPQHF.

The genes are TRBV5-4 and TRBJ1-1, with D possibly TRBD1 on 6 matching bases. The CDR3 has 15 amino acids. The germline CDR1 and CDR2 sequences are SGHNT and YYREEE (reference sequence). V lost 1 base and J 1 base, leaving 11 bases between the germline ends. CDR3 in DNA: TGTGCCAGCAGCTTGTACGCAGGGGCGAACACTGAAGCTTTCTTT. Protein product: CASSLYAGANTEAFF.

The rearrangement uses TRBV5-1 and TRBJ1-1; no definite D call. The V gene lost 0 bases and the J gene lost 4 bases, with 10 bases spanning the gap. Germline V CDR1 and CDR2: SGHRS, YFSETQ. The length of the CDR3 is 14 residues. This CDR3 is CASSLGAGTTEAFF. In DNA form, the CDR3 reads TGCGCCAGCAGCTTGGGAGCGGGTACCACTGAAGCTTTCTTT.

The genes are TRBV29-1 and TRBJ2-5; 7 bases fit TRBD1. The CDR3 runs 12 residues. The V gene end was trimmed by 5 bases and the J gene end by 2 bases; junction bases not matched to a gene: 2. The germline gives CDR1 SQVTM, CDR2 ANQGSEA. The CDR3 DNA follows: TGCAGCGTTAAGGACAGGCAAGAGACCCAGTACTTC. It is translated as CSVKDRQETQYF.

The chain recombines TRBV4-1 with TRBJ1-5; D is unresolved. The germline V gene encodes CDR1 MGHRA and CDR2 YSYEKL. V was clipped by 4 bases and J by 6 bases, with 13 bases between them. This CDR3 region has 14 residues. Written as DNA, the CDR3 is TGCGCCAGCAGCCTTAGCGAAGGGAGTCAGCCCCAGCATTTT. This sequence encodes CASSLSEGSQPQHF.

The chain has TRBV6-6 and TRBJ2-1; D is tentatively TRBD1 or TRBD2 (6 bases each). V shed 8 bases and J shed 0 bases, with 14 bases lying between them. The CDR3 has 15 amino acids. Germline values: CDR1 MNHNY, CDR2 SVGAGI (reference sequence). CDR3 DNA: TGTGCCAGCTCCCGACGGGGGCGCTCCTACAATGAGCAGTTCTTC. The encoded protein is CASSRRGRSYNEQFF.

The V call is TRBV5-6, the J call TRBJ1-1; possible D gene TRBD1, 6 bases. V was shortened by 2 bases and J by 3 bases, with 17 bases between the two germline ends. The CDR3 sequence is 16 residues long. Germline values: CDR1 SGHDT, CDR2 YYEEEE. The CDR3 here is CASSFGTGIGDTEAFF. CDR3 coding DNA: TGTGCCAGCAGCTTCGGAACAGGGATAGGGGACACTGAAGCTTTCTTT.

A few counts support this clone. The rearrangement uses TRBV5-1 and TRBJ2-1, with 11 bases matching TRBD2. The V gene end was trimmed by 2 bases and the J gene end by 7 bases; junction bases not matched to a gene: 2. There are 14 residues in the CDR3. The germline V gene has CDR1 SGHRS and CDR2 YFSETQ. The CDR3, as DNA: TGCGCCAGCAGCTTAATAGCGGGGGGGAATGAGCAGTTCTTC. It is translated as CASSLIAGGNEQFF. The full variable domain, with the rest looked up from reference TRBV5-1 and TRBJ2-1, is KAGVTQTPRYLIKTRGQQVTLSCSPISGHRSVSWYQQTPGQGLQFLFEYFSETQRNKGNFPGRFSGRQFSNSRSEMNVSTLELGDSALYLCASSLIAGGNEQFFGPGTRLTVL.

The V and J genes are TRBV18 and TRBJ2-3; a weak D match, TRBD2 (5 bases). This CDR3 spans 14 amino acids. Germline-derived CDR1 and CDR2 are KGHSH and LQKENI. Between the trimmed V and J ends, which lost 3 bases and 2 bases, there was a span of 9 bases. The CDR3 spells CASSPDFATDTQYF. DNA for the CDR3: TGTGCCAGCTCACCGGACTTCGCCACAGATACGCAGTATTTT.

The J gene is TRBJ1-5, the V gene TRBV6-1; D is unresolved. CDR3 length equals 15 residues. V was shortened by 2 bases and J by 4 bases, with 12 bases between the two germline ends. Germline V lookup: CDR1 MNHNS, CDR2 SASEGT. CDR3 loop: CASSESVNRNQPQHF. In nucleotides, the CDR3 is TGTGCCAGCAGTGAATCGGTCAATCGTAATCAGCCCCAGCATTTT.

The count of this clone is one. V gene TRBV6-1 combines with J gene TRBJ1-1; the D is unclear. Germline V lookup: CDR1 MNHNS, CDR2 SASEGT. The CDR3 totals 13 residues. The V end was cut by 4 bases, the J end by 8 bases, with 14 bases between. The CDR3 sequence is CASSAPPGLEAFF. CDR3 DNA: TGTGCCAGCAGTGCCCCGCCCGGCCTCGAAGCTTTCTTT.

The rearrangement links TRBV5-1 to TRBJ2-7; D is perhaps TRBD1 (6 bases). With 0 bases removed from V and 4 bases from J, the gap between germline ends came to 8 bases. The CDR3 runs to 13 residues. Germline V lookup: CDR1 SGHRS, CDR2 YFSETQ. Here the CDR3 reads CASSLGTEYEQYF. CDR3 DNA: TGCGCCAGCAGCTTGGGGACAGAGTACGAGCAGTACTTC.

The V gene is TRBV5-4, the J gene TRBJ2-5, with 8 bases lining up with TRBD1. V lost 0 bases, J lost 5 bases, and 9 bases stayed unmatched. Germline V gene lookup returns CDR1 SGHNT and CDR2 YYREEE (reference sequence). This CDR3 spans 16 amino acids. The CDR3 here is CASSLVGGQAGETQYF. In DNA form, the CDR3 reads TGTGCCAGCAGCTTGGTGGGGGGACAGGCCGGGGAGACCCAGTACTTC. The variable domain in full, completed from reference TRBV5-4 and TRBJ2-5, reads ETGVTQSPTHLIKTRGQQVTLRCSSQSGHNTVSWYQQALGQGPQFIFQYYREEENGRGNFPPRFSGLQFPNYSSELNVNALELDDSALYLCASSLVGGQAGETQYFGPGTRLLVL.

The chain couples TRBV7-9 to TRBJ2-5, with D unclear. The germline V gene has CDR1 SEHNR and CDR2 FQNEAQ (reference sequence). V was trimmed by 3 bases and J by 5 bases, leaving 4 bases between them. The CDR3 length is 11 residues. CDR3 nucleotide sequence: TGTGCCAGCAGCTTCGGGGAGACCCAGTACTTC. Protein sequence: CASSFGETQYF.